The 24 T cell receptor beta chains below were found in one sample sequenced in a study of shared clonotypes between healthy human individuals. Sequenced by immunoSEQ multiplex PCR; TCRdb stores in-frame clones only, minus some. Among 2,500,000 or so clones listed, about 92% were seen once. Sequencing was carried out using naive CD4+ T cells sorted from blood. The subset was: CD45RA+ positively selected. The receptors come from a man younger than 35 in good health.

This sequence joins TRBV30 and TRBJ1-5; 11 bases are shared with TRBD1. This CDR3 comprises 16 residues. Germline-derived CDR1 and CDR2 are GTSNPN and SVGIG (reference sequence). V shed 1 base, J shed 5 bases, and the junction held 7 bases outside the gene matches. This CDR3 is CAWSGWDRGAYQPQHF. Here the CDR3 DNA reads TGTGCCTGGAGTGGATGGGACAGGGGGGCTTATCAGCCCCAGCATTTT.

The chain is built from TRBV25-1 and TRBJ1-2; 9 bases line up with TRBD1. The CDR3 runs to 15 residues. The ends lost 0 bases at V and 7 bases at J; junction bases unmatched: 6. Germline CDR1 MGHDK, CDR2 SYGVNS. CDR3 sequence: CASSEYIGTGTGYTF. The CDR3 DNA reads as TGTGCCAGCAGTGAATATATCGGGACAGGGACTGGCTACACCTTC.

Note on this clone: This sample also contains other DNA sequences that code for the same CDR3. The rearrangement links TRBV4-3 to TRBJ2-1; tentatively, D is TRBD2 (6 bases). The CDR3 spans 13 residues. V shed 0 bases and J shed 8 bases, with 8 bases lying between them. Germline CDR1 and CDR2: LGHNA and YSLEER. The CDR3, as DNA: TGCGCCAGCAGCCAAGATAGGGACTATGAGCAGTTCTTC. Translating gives CASSQDRDYEQFF.

The chain employs TRBV10-2 and TRBJ1-5; D gene uncertain. The V gene lost 4 bases and the J gene lost 1 base, with 8 bases spanning the gap. The CDR3 is 14 amino acids. Germline CDR1 and CDR2: WSHSY and SAAADI. The CDR3 bases are TGCGCCAGCAGTGCAATGGGGAGCAATCAGCCCCAGCATTTT. It encodes CASSAMGSNQPQHF.

The V gene is TRBV9, the J gene TRBJ1-3, with D unresolved. The CDR3 loop spans 14 amino acids. Germline CDR1 reads SGDLS; CDR2 reads YYNGEE. Between the trimmed V and J ends, which lost 7 bases and 2 bases, there was a span of 13 bases. CDR3 in DNA: TGTGCCAGCGGCCCCCACATTCCTGGAAACACCATATATTTT. This gives the protein CASGPHIPGNTIYF. Together with reference TRBV9 and TRBJ1-3, the CDR3 gives the full variable domain: DSGVTQTPKHLITATGQRVTLRCSPRSGDLSVYWYQQSLDQGLQFLIQYYNGEERAKGNILERFSAQQFPDLHSELNLSSLELGDSALYFCASGPHIPGNTIYFGEGSWLTVV.

The chain couples TRBV23-1 to TRBJ2-1; TRBD2 agrees at 11 bases. Being an ORF, TRBV23-1 has a function that is uncertain. V was clipped by 0 bases and J by 4 bases; unmatched bases: 11. This CDR3 spans 19 amino acids. CDR3 residues: CASSQSGWLAGGIYNEQFF. DNA of the CDR3: TGCGCCAGCAGTCAATCCGGTTGGCTAGCGGGAGGCATTTACAATGAGCAGTTCTTC.

This clone appeared once. The chain joins TRBV28 to TRBJ1-6; D unresolved. Germline V CDR1 and CDR2: MDHEN, SYDVKM. The CDR3 consists of 14 residues. The ends were cut back, 7 bases at V and 10 bases at J, with 17 bases in the middle. DNA for the CDR3: TGTGCCAGCACTCTCTCCCCTTTAAGGTCACCCCTCCACTTT. It translates to CASTLSPLRSPLHF.

The rearrangement uses TRBV25-1 and TRBJ1-2; TRBD1 aligns across 10 bases. Germline CDR1 MGHDK, CDR2 SYGVNS. V was clipped by 8 bases and J by 5 bases; unmatched bases: 11. CDR3 length: 15 residues. The chain's CDR3 is CASSWTGGQRYGYTF. CDR3 DNA: TGTGCCAGCTCATGGACAGGGGGTCAGAGGTATGGCTACACCTTC.

This chain joins TRBV6-5 and TRBJ1-2; no reliable D call. CDR1 and CDR2 (germline): MNHEY, SVGAGI. The CDR3 loop spans 13 amino acids. V was pared by 1 base and J by 5 bases, with 8 bases between. CDR3 in DNA: TGTGCCAGCAGTTACTTAGGACTTTATGGCTACACCTTC. It encodes CASSYLGLYGYTF.

J is TRBJ1-1 and V is TRBV15; 9 bases line up with TRBD1. Germline V gives CDR1 LNHNV, CDR2 YYDKDF (reference sequence). The CDR3 consists of 15 residues. The J segment lost 1 base and the V segment lost 2 bases, leaving 2 bases of the junction unmatched. For the CDR3, the DNA is TGTGCCACCAGCAGAATGGACAGGGGGAACACTGAAGCTTTCTTT. This translates into CATSRMDRGNTEAFF.

The rearrangement links TRBV12-2 to TRBJ2-1; the table's D call of TRBD2 was not tested on the DNA. TRBV12-2 represents a pseudogene. The CDR3 spans 16 residues. CDR3 amino acids: CASRLAGGLVYNEQFF. DNA for the CDR3: TGTGCAAGTCGCTTAGCCGGGGGTTTGGTCTACAATGAGCAGTTCTTC.

The chain is built from TRBV7-8 and TRBJ2-7, with D perhaps matching TRBD1 (6 bases). This CDR3 region has 15 residues. The germline V gene encodes CDR1 SGHVS and CDR2 FQNEAQ. Trimming left V 5 bases short and J 2 bases short, with 16 bases between. CDR3 sequence reads: CASSAVTGQTYEQYF. Written as DNA, the CDR3 is TGTGCCAGCAGCGCAGTTACCGGACAGACCTACGAGCAGTACTTC.

This chain uses TRBV19 with TRBJ1-5; 7 bases agree with TRBD1. The V gene end was trimmed by 2 bases and the J gene end by 3 bases; junction bases not matched to a gene: 1. The CDR3 spans 14 residues. Germline lookup yields CDR1 LNHDA and CDR2 SQIVND (reference sequence). CDR3 sequence reads: CASSITGANQPQHF. CDR3 nucleotide sequence: TGTGCCAGTAGTATAACAGGGGCCAATCAGCCCCAGCATTTT.

Here the CDR3 reads CASSSHDLSTNEKLFF. The CDR3 region has the DNA TGTGCCAGCAGCTCACATGATCTTTCAACTAATGAAAAACTGTTTTTT. This sequence joins TRBV5-5 and TRBJ1-4, with D unclear. Trimming removed 3 bases at V and 0 bases at J, with 12 bases between. This CDR3 has 16 residues. Looked up from germline, CDR1 is SGHKS and CDR2 is YYEKEE (reference sequence).

In the case of this clone: The same CDR3 arises from other DNA sequences in this sample as well. This sequence joins TRBV7-2 and TRBJ1-2; the D gene is possibly TRBD1 (5 bases). Germline V gene lookup returns CDR1 SGHTA and CDR2 FQGNSA. V lost 1 base to trimming and J lost 8 bases, with 11 bases between them. The CDR3 totals 13 residues. CDR3 sequence reads: CASSLVQGGGYTF. DNA of the CDR3: TGTGCCAGCAGCTTAGTGCAGGGTGGCGGCTACACCTTC.

This chain connects TRBV27 to TRBJ2-2, with D unresolved. Germline V gives CDR1 MNHEY, CDR2 SMNVEV (reference sequence). The CDR3 is 16 residues long. The V and J ends lost 6 bases and 1 base respectively, with 15 bases between them. CDR3 coding DNA: TGTGCCAGCAGCCTACGTGGCGAGAGGAACACCGGGGAGCTGTTTTTT. Encoded protein: CASSLRGERNTGELFF.

The chain couples TRBV28 to TRBJ1-5; no firm D call. Germline lookup yields CDR1 MDHEN and CDR2 SYDVKM. With 8 bases removed from V and 1 base from J, the gap between germline ends came to 9 bases. The CDR3 has 13 amino acids. The CDR3 nucleotides are TGTGCCAGCGGGTTTGGGAGCAATCAGCCCCAGCATTTT. This encodes CASGFGSNQPQHF.

The V call is TRBV5-6, the J call TRBJ2-1, with D uncertain. This CDR3 region has 15 residues. Germline V lookup: CDR1 SGHDT, CDR2 YYEEEE. V was pared by 0 bases and J by 4 bases, with 11 bases between. The CDR3 nucleotides read TGTGCCAGCAGCTTGGGAAGTAATCCATACAATGAGCAGTTCTTC. Its translation is CASSLGSNPYNEQFF.

With respect to this clone: The same CDR3 can be traced to other DNA sequences in this sample. The chain links TRBV7-9 to TRBJ2-3; D is unresolved. The CDR3 consists of 12 residues. CDR1 and CDR2 (germline): SEHNR, FQNEAQ (reference sequence). Trimming took off 5 bases at V and 0 bases at J, with 3 bases between the two ends. DNA for the CDR3: TGTGCCAGCAGCGTCAGCACAGATACGCAGTATTTT. It is translated as CASSVSTDTQYF.

The V call is TRBV5-1, the J call TRBJ2-1; D remains ambiguous. Trimming left V 0 bases short and J 0 bases short, with 10 bases between. The length of the CDR3 is 16 residues. The germline V gene encodes CDR1 SGHRS and CDR2 YFSETQ. The CDR3 nucleotides read TGCGCCAGCAGCTTGGCCGGGTTCAGCTCCTACAATGAGCAGTTCTTC. Translation: CASSLAGFSSYNEQFF. Together with reference TRBV5-1 and TRBJ2-1, the CDR3 gives the full variable domain: KAGVTQTPRYLIKTRGQQVTLSCSPISGHRSVSWYQQTPGQGLQFLFEYFSETQRNKGNFPGRFSGRQFSNSRSEMNVSTLELGDSALYLCASSLAGFSSYNEQFFGPGTRLTVL.

The chain employs TRBV10-1 and TRBJ2-5; 12 bases agree with TRBD2. V shed 2 bases, J shed 5 bases, and the junction held 3 bases outside the gene matches. Germline V CDR1 and CDR2: WNHNN, SYGVQD (reference sequence). The CDR3 consists of 15 residues. The CDR3 here is CASSEGLAGYETQYF. In DNA form, the CDR3 reads TGCGCCAGCAGTGAGGGACTAGCGGGATATGAGACCCAGTACTTC.

In DNA, the CDR3 is TGTGCCAGCAGCTTCTCCGGCCCTGGAACTAATGAAAAACTGTTTTTT. The encoded protein is CASSFSGPGTNEKLFF. The genes are TRBV5-5 and TRBJ1-4; D call uncertain. Germline CDR1 is SGHKS and CDR2 is YYEKEE (reference sequence). This CDR3 has 16 amino acids. The V gene lost 2 bases and the J gene lost 1 base, with 12 bases spanning the gap.

This clone came up once. The same CDR3 also results from other DNA sequences found in this sample. V gene TRBV2 combines with J gene TRBJ1-1, with TRBD1 identical over 7 bases. The V and J ends lost 6 bases and 1 base, in that order; junction bases with no gene match: 2. The CDR3 spans 13 residues. Germline V gene lookup returns CDR1 SNHLY and CDR2 FYNNEI. CDR3 DNA: TGTGCCAGCAGCGGGGACAGGAACACTGAAGCTTTCTTT. It yields the protein CASSGDRNTEAFF.

V gene TRBV6-6 combines with J gene TRBJ1-5; TRBD1 might be the D (5 bases). CDR3 length: 13 residues. The germline gives CDR1 MNHNY, CDR2 SVGAGI (reference sequence). Trimming pared 5 bases from V and 7 bases from J, leaving 12 bases between. This chain's CDR3 is CASSDSVQQPQHF. The DNA of the CDR3 is TGTGCCAGCAGTGACAGTGTTCAACAGCCCCAGCATTTT.